Reported below is one T cell receptor (beta chain). This CDR3 comprises 13 residues. This record belongs to a study of blood T cell repertoires in COVID-19. Whole-study context: COVID-19 samples, acute and convalescent, were from the United States, Italy and Spain. PBMCs, B-cell-depleted T cells, or T cells provided the cDNA or gDNA that made up the material.

In terms of age and location, participants ranged from about 18 to 100 years and lived in about 25 US areas. In assigning cohorts, the study relied on participant-reported clinical history. The assay was immunoSEQ multiplex PCR, and TCRdb's table has in-frame clones only and misses some. The table records about 210,000 clones, around 81% of them present only once. Source material: PBMCs or T cells enriched from blood (not recorded which). This clonotype was obtained from a man aged 25-45 years with acute COVID-19. The chain recombines TRBV21-1 with TRBJ1-1; the DNA was not compared with TRBD1, the D call given in the table. TRBV21-1 is listed as a pseudogene. The DNA for the CDR3 is TGTGCCAGCAGCAGTGGCAGGGGCACTGAAGCTTTCTTT. Its protein is CASSSGRGTEAFF.